What follows describes a single T cell receptor (beta chain). The antigen is unknown. This record comes from a study of OX40 agonist ivuxolimab in advanced cancers. Study-wide results and caveats: More expanded clones were found, on average, in CD8+ than in CD4+ T cells. Among the least clonally expanded were partial responders at 0.1-3.0 mg/kg. At 0.1 to 3.0 mg/kg and by week 6, CD4+ and CD8+ T cells in the blood had expanded clonally.

CDR3 length: 16 residues. In germline, CDR1 is SGDLS, CDR2 YYNGEE. V was pared by 0 bases and J by 1 base, with 10 bases between. Blood draws occurred at baseline, cycle 4 day 1, and cycle 7 day 1. The protocol was immunoSEQ multiplex PCR, while the TCRdb copy is restricted to in-frame clones and leaves out a portion. The table lists more than 65,000 clones, roughly 92% of them singletons. The specimen was CD4+ or CD8+ T cells sorted from blood, collected in a trial of the OX40 agonist ivuxolimab. This sequence joins TRBV9 and TRBJ2-2; D call uncertain. This clonotype originated in an adult with an advanced solid tumor such as melanoma, head and neck, liver or kidney cancer. DNA of the CDR3: TGTGCCAGCAGCGTAGTCCCTGATCGGAACACCGGGGAGCTGTTTTTT. As protein: CASSVVPDRNTGELFF.